This T cell receptor (beta chain) was identified in a study of vaccination and CD4 T cells after COVID-19. Study observations and caveats: Median counts of SARS-CoV-2-reactive clonotypes increased from roughly 21 to 40; this difference was not significant.

About this clonotype: Its matching antigen is unknown.

J was trimmed by 2 bases and V by 1 base; bases with no gene match: 4. Germline V gives CDR1 SGHTA, CDR2 FQGNSA. The CDR3 sequence is 15 residues long. Described treatment: roughly 11-day PBMC culture with coronavirus spike peptide pools or control peptides (ViraFEST assay). Researchers reported culturing 2 million or so PBMCs per well with 8 to 10 IU/ml IL-2 and roughly 9.8 ug/ml peptide pools. Scientists ran DNA taken from cultured CD4+ T cells through the Oncomine TCR Beta short-read assay for sequencing. DNA came from CD4+ T cells after culture. TCRdb redid the calling of the PCR reads with MiXCR, one entry per CDR3 protein. The sample consists of about 5,500 distinct CDR3 sequences, around 30% of them appearing once.

The sequencing used CD4+ T cells from blood, cultured in vitro, collected after SARS-CoV-2 vaccination. This clonotype was obtained from a human donor who had recovered from COVID-19. The chain combines TRBV7-2 with TRBJ2-7; 8 bases match TRBD2. In nucleotides, the CDR3 is TGTGCCAGCAGCTTAGGCGGGGGGAGTCCCTACGAGCAGTACTTC. It specifies CASSLGGGSPYEQYF. Full variable domain (remainder filled in from reference TRBV7-2 and TRBJ2-7): GAGVSQSPSNKVTEKGKDVELRCDPISGHTALYWYRQSLGQGLEFLIYFQGNSAPDKSGLPSDRFSAERTGGSVSTLTIQRTQQEDSAVYLCASSLGGGSPYEQYFGPGTRLTVT.